Below are 25 T cell receptor beta chains sequenced from a single sample in a study of blood T cell repertoires in COVID-19. Data came from immunoSEQ multiplex PCR; TCRdb stores just in-frame clones and leaves some out. Of 350,000 to 450,000 clones listed, approximately 92% are singletons. Sequencing was performed on PBMCs or T cells enriched from blood (not recorded which). Receptors originate from a man between 25 and 39 years old who had recovered from COVID-19.

The chain carries TRBV5-6 and TRBJ2-6; D unclear. This CDR3 region has 16 residues. V lost 0 bases and J 0 bases, leaving 7 bases between the germline ends. Per germline, CDR1 SGHDT and CDR2 YYEEEE. CDR3 sequence reads: CASSLAALSGANVLTF. CDR3 sequence (DNA): TGTGCCAGCAGCTTGGCCGCACTCTCTGGGGCCAACGTCCTGACTTTC. Combining the CDR3 with reference TRBV5-6 and TRBJ2-6 gives the whole variable domain DAGVTQSPTHLIKTRGQQVTLRCSPKSGHDTVSWYQQALGQGPQFIFQYYEEEERQRGNFPDRFSGHQFPNYSSELNVNALLLGDSALYLCASSLAALSGANVLTFGAGSRLTVL.

The gene calls are TRBV2 and TRBJ2-1; D perhaps matches TRBD2 (6 bases). CDR3 size: 17 residues. Looked up from germline, CDR1 is SNHLY and CDR2 is FYNNEI. The V gene lost 7 bases and the J gene lost 0 bases, with 19 bases spanning the gap. CDR3 nucleotide sequence: TGTGCCAGCACGGGGCCTAGCGCCACGAGCTCCTACAATGAGCAGTTCTTC. Translated, it gives CASTGPSATSSYNEQFF. Full variable domain (outside the CDR3, taken from reference TRBV2 and TRBJ2-1): EPEVTQTPSHQVTQMGQEVILRCVPISNHLYFYWYRQILGQKVEFLVSFYNNEISEKSEIFDDQFSVERPDGSNFTLKIRSTKLEDSAMYFCASTGPSATSSYNEQFFGPGTRLTVL.

CDR3 amino acids: CASTNSGGGSYGYTF. The CDR3 region has the DNA TGTGCCAGCACCAACTCAGGGGGCGGAAGCTATGGCTACACCTTC. J is TRBJ1-2 and V is TRBV25-1; 8 nucleotides align to TRBD1. V dropped 7 bases and J dropped 4; count of bases not matched to a gene: 11. Germline loops: CDR1 MGHDK, CDR2 SYGVNS. The CDR3 contains 15 residues.

The V call is TRBV14, the J call TRBJ2-7, with 8 bases that match TRBD1. V lost 4 bases and J lost 0; bases outside the gene matches: 11. Germline V gives CDR1 SGHDN, CDR2 FVKESK. This CDR3 is built from 17 residues. The CDR3 sequence is CASSPSRDRTSSYEQYF. The CDR3 region has the DNA TGTGCCAGCAGCCCGTCCCGGGACAGGACCAGCTCCTACGAGCAGTACTTC.

This rearrangement joins TRBV15 to TRBJ1-4, with D unresolved. There are 15 residues in the CDR3. The germline V and J ends were trimmed by 1 base and 0 bases, with 6 bases remaining between them. Germline CDR1 LNHNV, CDR2 YYDKDF (reference sequence). CDR3 coding DNA: TGTGCCACCAGCAGAGTCTCCCCAACTAATGAAAAACTGTTTTTT. This gives the protein CATSRVSPTNEKLFF.

The chain joins TRBV5-1 to TRBJ1-2; the match to TRBD1 covers 11 bases. Per the germline V gene, CDR1 is SGHRS and CDR2 is YFSETQ. The CDR3 extends over 15 amino acids. The J segment lost 3 bases and the V segment lost 3 bases, leaving 4 bases of the junction unmatched. CDR3 coding DNA: TGCGCCAGCAGCTGGACAGGGGGCGTTGACTATGGCTACACCTTC. Translated: CASSWTGGVDYGYTF. The full variable domain, rest sourced from reference TRBV5-1 and TRBJ1-2, is KAGVTQTPRYLIKTRGQQVTLSCSPISGHRSVSWYQQTPGQGLQFLFEYFSETQRNKGNFPGRFSGRQFSNSRSEMNVSTLELGDSALYLCASSWTGGVDYGYTFGSGTRLTVV.

The chain employs TRBV10-3 and TRBJ1-4, with TRBD1 identical over 7 bases. The length of the CDR3 is 14 residues. V shed 6 bases, J shed 3 bases, and the junction held 4 bases outside the gene matches. From germline, CDR1 is ENHRY and CDR2 SYGVKD. CDR3 sequence (DNA): TGTGCCATCAGCGGACAGGCCTCTAATGAAAAACTGTTTTTT. It is translated as CAISGQASNEKLFF.

This chain connects TRBV19 to TRBJ1-2; D not certain. Trimming took 4 bases from V and 0 from J, leaving 9 bases between them. The CDR3 extends over 14 amino acids. The germline CDR1 and CDR2 sequences are LNHDA and SQIVND (reference sequence). This CDR3 reads CASSTPGSNYGYTF. CDR3 DNA: TGTGCCAGTAGTACCCCCGGGTCTAACTATGGCTACACCTTC. Looking up the rest from reference TRBV19 and TRBJ1-2 gives the full variable domain: DGGITQSPKYLFRKEGQNVTLSCEQNLNHDAMYWYRQDPGQGLRLIYYSQIVNDFQKGDIAEGYSVSREKKESFPLTVTSAQKNPTAFYLCASSTPGSNYGYTFGSGTRLTVV.

The chain links TRBV28 to TRBJ1-4; D is unclear. Germline V gene sequence: CDR1 MDHEN, CDR2 SYDVKM. The CDR3 sequence is 13 residues long. Trimming removed 5 bases at V and 13 bases at J, with 17 bases between. The CDR3: CASSPTQVLRLFF. The DNA of the CDR3 is TGTGCCAGCAGTCCCACCCAGGTCCTAAGACTGTTTTTT.

The chain combines TRBV19 with TRBJ2-7, with 9 bases aligning to TRBD2. Per germline, CDR1 LNHDA and CDR2 SQIVND (reference sequence). This CDR3 is 14 amino acids long. Trimming at V came to 4 bases and at J to 4 bases, leaving 5 bases not matched to a gene. CDR3 residues: CASSTGTSSYEQYF. CDR3 DNA sequence: TGTGCCAGTAGTACCGGGACTAGCTCGTACGAGCAGTACTTC.

This chain connects TRBV5-1 to TRBJ2-1; TRBD2 matches 10 bases. Germline values: CDR1 SGHRS, CDR2 YFSETQ. The CDR3 consists of 15 residues. Germline trimming cut 2 bases from V and 7 bases from J; bases unmatched to any gene: 6. CDR3 coding DNA: TGCGCCAGCAGCTTAGCGGGAGGGCCGGGGAATGAGCAGTTCTTC. Its protein product is CASSLAGGPGNEQFF.

The J gene is TRBJ2-6, the V gene TRBV18; D is undetermined. This CDR3 is built from 15 residues. The ends were cut back, 0 bases at V and 4 bases at J, with 7 bases in the middle. The V gene's germline CDR1 is KGHSH and CDR2 LQKENI. CDR3 sequence (DNA): TGTGCCAGCTCACCACCGTCATCAGGGGCCAACGTCCTGACTTTC. Residues: CASSPPSSGANVLTF.

The genes are TRBV7-9 and TRBJ2-2, with a weak D call TRBD1 (6 bases). V was pared by 10 bases and J by 3 bases, with 15 bases between. The CDR3 contains 14 residues. Germline values: CDR1 SEHNR, CDR2 FQNEAQ (reference sequence). CDR3 sequence: CATRTGPDTGELFF. Here the CDR3 DNA reads TGTGCCACTAGAACAGGGCCAGACACCGGGGAGCTGTTTTTT.

The V call is TRBV7-9, the J call TRBJ2-7; 9 nucleotides line up with TRBD1. Germline-derived CDR1 and CDR2 are SEHNR and FQNEAQ (reference sequence). CDR3 size: 17 residues. With 5 bases clipped from V and 0 bases from J, the junction kept 11 bases outside the gene matches. The CDR3 region has the DNA TGTGCCAGCAGCCCCCCCGCACAGGGGGCTCTCTCCTACGAGCAGTACTTC. Translated: CASSPPAQGALSYEQYF.

The rearrangement joins TRBV5-8 to TRBJ2-7, with D hard to call. CDR1 and CDR2 (germline): SGHTS, YDEGEE. The CDR3 is 12 amino acids. With 1 base removed from V and 3 bases from J, the gap between germline ends came to 5 bases. The CDR3 DNA is TGTGCCAGCAGCTTGATCCTCTACGAGCAGTACTTC. This encodes CASSLILYEQYF. The full variable domain, with the rest looked up from reference TRBV5-8 and TRBJ2-7, is EAGVTQSPTHLIKTRGQQATLRCSPISGHTSVYWYQQALGLGLQFLLWYDEGEERNRGNFPPRFSGRQFPNYSSELNVNALELEDSALYLCASSLILYEQYFGPGTRLTVT.

V is TRBV4-2 and J is TRBJ2-5, with D tentatively TRBD2 (6 bases). This CDR3 comprises 15 residues. The germline CDR1 and CDR2 sequences are LGHNA and YNFKEQ. Trimming shortened V by 0 bases and J by 5 bases, and 13 bases separated the two germline ends. CDR3 sequence reads: CASSQDRPSVETQYF. The CDR3 DNA is TGTGCCAGCAGCCAAGATCGGCCTAGCGTGGAGACCCAGTACTTC.

The gene calls are TRBV4-1 and TRBJ1-3; unclear D gene. Germline V gene sequence: CDR1 MGHRA, CDR2 YSYEKL. The ends were cut back, 1 base at V and 0 bases at J, with 7 bases in the middle. The CDR3 loop spans 15 amino acids. The CDR3 loop reads CASSQGRFSGNTIYF. The CDR3 DNA is TGCGCCAGCAGCCAAGGCAGGTTCTCTGGAAACACCATATATTTT.

This chain joins TRBV3-1 (or the pseudogene TRBV3-2) and TRBJ2-5; 7 positions agree with TRBD2. V lost 3 bases, J lost 3 bases, and 4 bases stayed unmatched. Germline CDR1 LGHDT, CDR2 YNNKEL (reference sequence). The CDR3 is made up of 14 amino acids. The CDR3 is CASSQGRGEETQYF. The CDR3 bases are TGTGCCAGCAGCCAGGGTCGGGGGGAAGAGACCCAGTACTTC.

The rearrangement joins TRBV10-3 to TRBJ1-5; 7 nucleotides match TRBD1. CDR3 length: 15 residues. The junction had 3 bases not matched to a gene; V was cut back by 4 bases and J by 0 bases. Germline V gene data show CDR1 as ENHRY and CDR2 as SYGVKD. The CDR3, as DNA: TGTGCCATCAGTGCGGGACAGAATAGCAATCAGCCCCAGCATTTT. The encoded protein is CAISAGQNSNQPQHF.

The DNA for the CDR3 is TGTGCCACCAGTGATCCGGTCCGCTCTGGAAACACCATATATTTT. Translation gives CATSDPVRSGNTIYF. The chain is built from TRBV24-1 and TRBJ1-3; D is ambiguous. CDR1 is KGHDR, CDR2 SFDVKD, per germline. Trimming cost V 3 bases and J 0 bases, with 8 bases left between them. The CDR3 spans 15 residues.

V gene TRBV19 combines with J gene TRBJ1-2; no clear D. This CDR3 is 13 amino acids long. Trimming pared 1 base from V and 8 bases from J, leaving 11 bases between. The V gene's germline CDR1 is LNHDA and CDR2 SQIVND (reference sequence). In DNA form, the CDR3 reads TGTGCCAGTAGTATAGGCTCTATCTCGGGCTACACCTTC. Amino acid sequence: CASSIGSISGYTF.

This rearrangement joins TRBV30 to TRBJ2-2; D may be TRBD2 (5 bases). This CDR3 contains 15 residues. Per germline, CDR1 GTSNPN and CDR2 SVGIG (reference sequence). Trimming took off 2 bases at V and 0 bases at J, with 10 bases between the two ends. In DNA form, the CDR3 reads TGTGCCTGGAGTTCAACTAGAGCGAACACCGGGGAGCTGTTTTTT. Translating gives CAWSSTRANTGELFF.

The V and J genes are TRBV6-5 and TRBJ2-1; 10 bases are a match to TRBD2. Germline-derived CDR1 and CDR2 are MNHEY and SVGAGI. V dropped 8 bases and J dropped 12; count of bases not matched to a gene: 16. This CDR3 has 15 residues. CDR3 protein: CASVVILAGPGRQFF. DNA for the CDR3: TGTGCCAGCGTTGTCATACTAGCGGGACCTGGGCGGCAGTTCTTC.

This clone has a handful of counts. The chain links TRBV12-3 or TRBV12-4 to TRBJ1-2, with 8 bases matching TRBD1. CDR3 size: 13 residues. V was clipped by 5 bases and J by 6 bases; unmatched bases: 5. CDR3 sequence: CASSKTGAHGYTF. CDR3 nucleotide sequence: TGTGCCAGCAGTAAGACAGGGGCGCATGGCTACACCTTC.

The rearrangement joins TRBV25-1 to TRBJ1-1, with unresolved D. CDR1 is MGHDK, CDR2 SYGVNS, per germline. V was trimmed by 5 bases and J by 1 base, leaving 5 bases between them. CDR3 length: 12 residues. CDR3 coding DNA: TGTGCCAGCAGTAGCGAGAACACTGAAGCTTTCTTT. Translating gives CASSSENTEAFF.